Listed here are 19 T cell receptor beta chains from one sample, sequenced in a study of T cell changes during pregnancy in multiple sclerosis. Sequencing used immunoSEQ multiplex PCR; TCRdb keeps in-frame clones, though not all of them. The profile shows approximately 60,000 clones, just under 90% of them singletons. Material: peripheral blood from another person, used as feeder cells. The receptors originated from a human donor whose cells served as feeder cells for cultures in a pregnancy study.

The V and J genes are TRBV6-5 and TRBJ2-7, with 9 bases lining up with TRBD2. V was pared by 6 bases and J by 1 base, with 7 bases of the junction left unmatched. CDR1 is MNHEY, CDR2 SVGAGI, per germline. The CDR3 consists of 15 residues. The CDR3 DNA reads TGTGCCAGCAGCCATAGCGGGAGCTCGTCCTACGAGCAGTACTTC. As protein: CASSHSGSSSYEQYF.

This clone appeared a few times. This sequence joins TRBV2 and TRBJ1-1; unclear D gene. The CDR3 totals 13 residues. Germline V lookup: CDR1 SNHLY, CDR2 FYNNEI. Trimming pared 1 base from V and 1 base from J, leaving 4 bases between. In DNA, the CDR3 is TGTGCCAGCAGTGAAGGGCCGAACACTGAAGCTTTCTTT. Translation: CASSEGPNTEAFF.

The chain recombines TRBV5-4 with TRBJ2-7; D gene ambiguous. V was trimmed by 0 bases and J by 0 bases, leaving 7 bases between them. CDR1 and CDR2 (germline): SGHNT, YYREEE (reference sequence). The CDR3 consists of 14 residues. The CDR3 loop is CASSLARNSYEQYF. Written as DNA, the CDR3 is TGTGCCAGCAGCTTGGCCAGAAACTCCTACGAGCAGTACTTC.

The chain combines TRBV5-1 with TRBJ2-7; TRBD1 agrees at 10 bases. V lost 4 bases to trimming and J lost 4 bases; unmatched junction nucleotides: 8. CDR3 length: 15 amino acids. Germline-derived CDR1 and CDR2 are SGHRS and YFSETQ. CDR3 sequence (DNA): TGCGCCAGCAGCCCGGACAGGGGGTCTCTGTACGAGCAGTACTTC. Translation: CASSPDRGSLYEQYF.

V is TRBV18 and J is TRBJ1-1, with D maybe TRBD1 (5 bases). Germline assignment: CDR1 KGHSH and CDR2 LQKENI. The CDR3 totals 13 residues. Trimming removed 6 bases from V and 1 base from J, with 9 bases in between. The CDR3 DNA is TGTGCCAGCTCCTCAGGACAGAACACTGAAGCTTTCTTT. Amino acid sequence: CASSSGQNTEAFF.

The CDR3 spells CSVLTWGAANTEAFF. In nucleotides, the CDR3 is TGCAGCGTTTTAACCTGGGGGGCGGCGAACACTGAAGCTTTCTTT. The chain links TRBV29-1 to TRBJ1-1; weak D call: TRBD1 (6 bases). CDR3 length equals 15 residues. Germline V gives CDR1 SQVTM, CDR2 ANQGSEA. The V gene lost 5 bases and the J gene lost 1 base, with 17 bases spanning the gap.

This chain connects TRBV5-1 to TRBJ2-2; 8 bases are a match to TRBD1. The CDR3 totals 16 residues. The J segment lost 4 bases and the V segment lost 6 bases, leaving 11 bases of the junction unmatched. The germline gives CDR1 SGHRS, CDR2 YFSETQ. CDR3 DNA sequence: TGCGCCAGCACCCCCCGGGGGACAGGATTCACCGGGGAGCTGTTTTTT. Translating gives CASTPRGTGFTGELFF.

The rearrangement joins TRBV4-2 to TRBJ2-1; D is perhaps TRBD2 (6 bases). CDR1 is LGHNA and CDR2 is YNFKEQ in the germline V gene. The CDR3 length is 17 residues. V lost 0 bases and J lost 1, with 13 bases in between. The CDR3 sequence is CASSQDGRGASYNEQFF. The CDR3 DNA reads TGTGCCAGCAGCCAAGATGGTCGCGGGGCGTCCTACAATGAGCAGTTCTTC.

The gene calls are TRBV15 and TRBJ1-1; D might be TRBD1 (5 bases). The V gene's germline CDR1 is LNHNV and CDR2 YYDKDF (reference sequence). The V end was cut by 3 bases, the J end by 0 bases, with 8 bases between. The CDR3 length is 14 residues. The CDR3 loop reads CATSRGEMNTEAFF. The CDR3 DNA is TGTGCCACCAGCAGGGGGGAAATGAACACTGAAGCTTTCTTT.

The chain uses TRBV4-3 and TRBJ2-2, with 11 nucleotides matching TRBD2. Losses at the gene ends were 5 bases for V and 3 bases for J; bases not matched to a gene: 5. Per germline, CDR1 LGHNA and CDR2 YSLEER. This CDR3 region has 16 residues. The CDR3 protein is CASSKLAGADTGELFF. CDR3 DNA sequence: TGCGCCAGCAGCAAACTAGCGGGAGCTGACACCGGGGAGCTGTTTTTT.

CDR3 nucleotides: TGCGCCAGCAGTTCCGGAATTAGACAGGGGATAACTGAAGCTTTCTTT. Its translation: CASSSGIRQGITEAFF. This chain links TRBV5-1 with TRBJ1-1; 8 bases match TRBD1. V was pared by 5 bases and J by 5 bases, with 14 bases of the junction left unmatched. Germline V gives CDR1 SGHRS, CDR2 YFSETQ. The CDR3 spans 16 residues.

This clone was counted a single time. The chain joins TRBV11-2 to TRBJ2-2; 7 nucleotides match TRBD1. This CDR3 has 14 amino acids. Germline V lookup: CDR1 SGHAT, CDR2 FQNNGV. V shed 4 bases, J shed 6 bases, and the junction held 5 bases outside the gene matches. The CDR3: CASSSRGQAGELFF. The CDR3 nucleotides are TGTGCCAGCAGCTCGAGGGGGCAAGCCGGGGAGCTGTTTTTT. Combining the CDR3 with reference TRBV11-2 and TRBJ2-2 gives the whole variable domain EAGVAQSPRYKIIEKRQSVAFWCNPISGHATLYWYQQILGQGPKLLIQFQNNGVVDDSQLPKDRFSAERLKGVDSTLKIQPAKLEDSAVYLCASSSRGQAGELFFGEGSRLTVL.

The chain recombines TRBV29-1 with TRBJ1-1; D perhaps matches TRBD1 (5 bases). Germline V gives CDR1 SQVTM, CDR2 ANQGSEA. The CDR3 covers 13 residues. V was trimmed by 6 bases and J by 4 bases, leaving 15 bases between them. CDR3 in amino acids: CSVTHRRSTEAFF. As DNA, the CDR3 is TGCAGCGTCACTCACAGGCGATCCACTGAAGCTTTCTTT.

CDR3 DNA sequence: TGTGCCAGCAGCGTAGTTACTAGCAGTTCCTACAATGAGCAGTTCTTC. Amino acid sequence: CASSVVTSSSYNEQFF. This chain uses TRBV5-8 with TRBJ2-1; tentative D call: TRBD2 (6 bases). Trimming removed 4 bases from V and 1 base from J, with 15 bases in between. The germline CDR1 and CDR2 sequences are SGHTS and YDEGEE. CDR3 length: 16 residues.

Note on this clone: The sample holds other DNA sequences that translate to the same CDR3. The chain has TRBV5-1 and TRBJ1-1; 8 positions match TRBD1. CDR1 and CDR2 from the germline V gene are SGHRS and YFSETQ. This CDR3 is built from 14 residues. The J segment lost 1 base and the V segment lost 4 bases, leaving 3 bases of the junction unmatched. The CDR3 DNA sequence: TGCGCCAGCAGCACAGGACAGGGGAACACTGAAGCTTTCTTT. Protein: CASSTGQGNTEAFF.

There are a few counts of this clone. This rearrangement joins TRBV2 to TRBJ1-4, with D possibly TRBD1 on 5 matching bases. With 1 base removed from V and 8 bases from J, the gap between germline ends came to 11 bases. CDR1 is SNHLY, CDR2 FYNNEI, per germline. The CDR3 length is 14 residues. The DNA for the CDR3 is TGTGCCAGCAGTGAAGGGTGGGGCCCAGAAAAACTGTTTTTT. This gives the protein CASSEGWGPEKLFF.

V usage is TRBV11-2 and J usage is TRBJ2-3; D not certain. This CDR3 comprises 13 residues. Looked up from germline, CDR1 is SGHAT and CDR2 is FQNNGV. The V gene lost 5 bases and the J gene lost 4 bases, with 10 bases spanning the gap. The CDR3 sequence: CASSPPWADTQYF. CDR3 coding DNA: TGTGCCAGCAGCCCACCGTGGGCAGATACGCAGTATTTT.

The chain links TRBV6-1 to TRBJ1-2; D possibly corresponds to TRBD1 (5 bases). CDR3 size: 14 residues. Trimming pared 5 bases from V and 3 bases from J, leaving 13 bases between. Germline lookup yields CDR1 MNHNS and CDR2 SASEGT. The DNA of the CDR3 is TGTGCCAGCAGTTCCCACGCGGGGGACTATGGCTACACCTTC. It yields the protein CASSSHAGDYGYTF.

This clone was observed a few times. V usage is TRBV7-2 and J usage is TRBJ1-4, with D possibly TRBD1 on 6 matching bases. Looked up from germline, CDR1 is SGHTA and CDR2 is FQGNSA. This CDR3 spans 14 amino acids. Trimming took 1 base from V and 12 from J, leaving 15 bases between them. CDR3 loop: CASSLGGQGIQLFF. The CDR3 DNA reads as TGTGCCAGCAGCTTAGGGGGGCAGGGCATCCAACTGTTTTTT.